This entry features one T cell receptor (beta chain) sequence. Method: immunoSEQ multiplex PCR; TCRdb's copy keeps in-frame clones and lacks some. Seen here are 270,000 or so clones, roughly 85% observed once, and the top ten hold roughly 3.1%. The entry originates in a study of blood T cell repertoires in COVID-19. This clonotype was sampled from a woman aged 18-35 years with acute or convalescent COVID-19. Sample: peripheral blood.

CDR3 bases: TGTGCCAGCAGCGGAGACAGGGGGGTAGACACCGGGGAGCTGTTTTTT. Amino acid sequence: CASSGDRGVDTGELFF. The rearrangement joins TRBV5-4 to TRBJ2-2; TRBD1 aligns across 9 bases. This CDR3 comprises 16 residues. Germline CDR1 reads SGHNT; CDR2 reads YYREEE (reference sequence). V gave up 4 bases and J gave up 3 bases; unmatched junction bases: 7.